These 22 T cell receptor beta chains originate from one sample sequenced in a study of blood T cell repertoires in COVID-19. Generated by immunoSEQ multiplex PCR, the TCRdb table keeps only in-frame clones and is missing some. The data show about 140,000 clones, with roughly 83% seen just once and around 5.5% held by the top ten. The material sequenced was PBMCs or T cells enriched from blood (not recorded which). Source of these receptors: a man in his forties with acute COVID-19.

The rearrangement joins TRBV28 to TRBJ2-3, with D perhaps TRBD1 (5 bases). Per the germline V gene, CDR1 is MDHEN and CDR2 is SYDVKM. Trimming cost V 8 bases and J 7 bases, with 13 bases left between them. There are 12 residues in the CDR3. As DNA, the CDR3 is TGTGCCAGCGGACAAGCAGGCCATACGCAGTATTTT. The encoded protein is CASGQAGHTQYF.

This clone appeared a few times. V and J are TRBV29-1 and TRBJ2-3; D might be TRBD2 (6 bases). Germline CDR1 and CDR2: SQVTM and ANQGSEA. Deletions cut 4 bases from V and 5 bases from J, with 13 bases between. The CDR3 is 13 residues long. DNA of the CDR3: TGCAGCGTTGTTATTCTCGGGGGAGATACGCAGTATTTT. Its protein is CSVVILGGDTQYF.

The V and J genes are TRBV12-1 and TRBJ2-7; no check of the table's D call, TRBD1, against the DNA was made. TRBV12-1 is shown as a pseudogene. The CDR3 is 16 amino acids. The CDR3 DNA reads TGTGCCAGCAGCTTTTTAATAGGACAGGGGGATTACGAGCAGTACTTC. Protein product: CASSFLIGQGDYEQYF.

The chain links TRBV4-1 to TRBJ2-5; tentative D call: TRBD2 (7 bases). This CDR3 has 16 residues. From germline, CDR1 is MGHRA and CDR2 YSYEKL. Trimming took off 2 bases at V and 5 bases at J, with 18 bases between the two ends. This CDR3 reads CASSQNGGARGETQYF. CDR3 in DNA: TGCGCCAGCAGCCAAAATGGGGGGGCGAGAGGGGAGACCCAGTACTTC.

This chain links TRBV19 with TRBJ1-5, with unresolved D. This CDR3 region has 17 residues. Germline V gives CDR1 LNHDA, CDR2 SQIVND (reference sequence). The germline V and J ends were trimmed by 3 bases and 1 base, with 16 bases remaining between them. Here the CDR3 DNA reads TGTGCCAGTAGTATTATATTTGAGAGGATAAGCAATCAGCCCCAGCATTTT. Amino acid sequence: CASSIIFERISNQPQHF.

V is TRBV18 and J is TRBJ1-2; D ambiguous. CDR1 is KGHSH and CDR2 is LQKENI in the germline V gene. Trimming took 3 bases from V and 2 from J, leaving 4 bases between them. The CDR3 contains 12 residues. CDR3 protein: CASSPSNYGYTF. CDR3 sequence (DNA): TGTGCCAGCTCACCCTCCAACTATGGCTACACCTTC.

The chain is built from TRBV7-9 and TRBJ1-1; a possible D gene is TRBD1 (6 bases). In germline, CDR1 is SEHNR, CDR2 FQNEAQ (reference sequence). The CDR3 runs to 14 residues. V lost 2 bases to trimming and J lost 3 bases, with 10 bases between them. The CDR3 sequence: CASSLNGQYTEAFF. CDR3 nucleotide sequence: TGTGCCAGCAGCTTAAATGGACAGTACACTGAAGCTTTCTTT.

The V and J genes are TRBV3-1 (or the pseudogene TRBV3-2) and TRBJ2-1; 7 nucleotides line up with TRBD2. V lost 3 bases to trimming and J lost 6 bases; unmatched junction nucleotides: 11. Germline CDR1 is LGHDT and CDR2 is YNNKEL (reference sequence). The CDR3 loop spans 16 amino acids. The CDR3 coding sequence is TGTGCCAGCAGCCACTCTCTAGCGGCCCTCCGCAATGAGCAGTTCTTC. Translating it yields CASSHSLAALRNEQFF.

This sequence joins TRBV7-9 and TRBJ2-1, with 10 bases identical to TRBD1. This CDR3 comprises 16 residues. CDR1 is SEHNR and CDR2 is FQNEAQ in the germline V gene (reference sequence). The junction had 11 bases not matched to a gene; V was cut back by 4 bases and J by 8 bases. The CDR3, as DNA: TGTGCCAGCAGCTCCAGGGGGGGACAGGGGTTTTATGAGCAGTTCTTC. The encoded protein is CASSSRGGQGFYEQFF.

The chain's CDR3 is CASSFQGRGYSNQPQHF. CDR3 in DNA: TGTGCCAGCAGTTTTCAGGGGAGGGGCTATAGCAATCAGCCCCAGCATTTT. This chain links TRBV28 with TRBJ1-5; tentatively, D is TRBD1 (6 bases). V was trimmed by 3 bases and J by 0 bases, leaving 15 bases between them. Germline V gene data show CDR1 as MDHEN and CDR2 as SYDVKM. This CDR3 comprises 17 residues. Full variable domain (rest looked up from reference TRBV28 and TRBJ1-5): DVKVTQSSRYLVKRTGEKVFLECVQDMDHENMFWYRQDPGLGLRLIYFSYDVKMKEKGDIPEGYSVSREKKERFSLILESASTNQTSMYLCASSFQGRGYSNQPQHFGDGTRLSIL.

This clone has a handful of counts. The chain combines TRBV5-1 with TRBJ2-5, with 7 bases identical to TRBD1. Trimming cost V 3 bases and J 4 bases; bases outside gene matches: 6. This CDR3 has 14 amino acids. Per germline, CDR1 SGHRS and CDR2 YFSETQ. The DNA for the CDR3 is TGCGCCAGCAGCTCTCATACAGGGGTAGAGACCCAGTACTTC. Encoded protein: CASSSHTGVETQYF.

This clone has ten or more counts. The CDR3 sequence is CAWSNRGYGYTF. The CDR3 DNA follows: TGTGCCTGGAGTAACCGGGGCTATGGCTACACCTTC. V gene TRBV30 combines with J gene TRBJ1-2; D not resolved. Germline assignment: CDR1 GTSNPN and CDR2 SVGIG (reference sequence). V gave up 2 bases and J gave up 4 bases, with 8 bases separating them. CDR3 length equals 12 residues.

The chain is built from TRBV3-1 (or the pseudogene TRBV3-2) and TRBJ2-7, with D possibly TRBD1 on 6 matching bases. Between the trimmed V and J ends, which lost 5 bases and 0 bases, there was a span of 11 bases. This CDR3 spans 14 amino acids. The germline V gene has CDR1 LGHDT and CDR2 YNNKEL (reference sequence). The CDR3 reads CASSSRDNSYEQYF. CDR3 in DNA: TGTGCCAGCAGCAGCCGGGACAACTCCTACGAGCAGTACTTC.

The V call is TRBV7-2, the J call TRBJ2-5; a possible D gene is TRBD2 (7 bases). The CDR3 consists of 16 residues. The V and J ends lost 1 base and 3 bases respectively, with 15 bases between them. Germline CDR1 is SGHTA and CDR2 is FQGNSA. CDR3 in amino acids: CASSLDLGGGKETQYF. The DNA for the CDR3 is TGTGCCAGCAGCTTAGATTTGGGCGGGGGCAAAGAGACCCAGTACTTC.

V gene TRBV9 combines with J gene TRBJ1-3, with TRBD1 identical over 7 bases. The CDR3 runs 18 residues. The V gene end was trimmed by 0 bases and the J gene end by 0 bases; junction bases not matched to a gene: 9. Germline CDR1 is SGDLS and CDR2 is YYNGEE. The CDR3 DNA reads as TGTGCCAGCAGCGTAGAGGGGGGACAGCCCAGCTCTGGAAACACCATATATTTT. Encoded protein: CASSVEGGQPSSGNTIYF.

The chain recombines TRBV5-4 with TRBJ2-7; possible D gene TRBD1, 6 bases. Germline lookup yields CDR1 SGHNT and CDR2 YYREEE (reference sequence). V dropped 1 base and J dropped 4 bases, with 9 bases sitting between them. The CDR3 has 13 amino acids. The CDR3 nucleotides read TGTGCCAGCAGCTTGTTGACAGGATACGAGCAGTACTTC. Translated: CASSLLTGYEQYF.

The V gene is TRBV4-3, the J gene TRBJ2-2; 8 nucleotides align to TRBD2. The CDR3 has 16 amino acids. CDR1 is LGHNA and CDR2 is YSLEER in the germline V gene. Trimming cost V 2 bases and J 5 bases; bases outside gene matches: 7. As DNA, the CDR3 is TGCGCCAGCAGCCAACGAGCGGGAGTGGGGACCGGGGAGCTGTTTTTT. Its translation: CASSQRAGVGTGELFF.

V and J are TRBV2 and TRBJ1-5; possibly TRBD1 for D (6 bases). The V gene's germline CDR1 is SNHLY and CDR2 FYNNEI. CDR3 length: 14 residues. The ends were cut back, 5 bases at V and 6 bases at J, with 14 bases in the middle. CDR3 loop: CASSSTGSVQPQHF. As DNA, the CDR3 is TGTGCCAGCAGTTCCACAGGGTCCGTTCAGCCCCAGCATTTT.

This clone came up a few times. The chain links TRBV7-8 to TRBJ2-1, with 10 bases lining up with TRBD2. The CDR3 is 15 amino acids. The germline V gene has CDR1 SGHVS and CDR2 FQNEAQ. V lost 2 bases, J lost 7 bases, and 5 bases stayed unmatched. The CDR3 loop reads CASSLTSGKINEQFF. The DNA of the CDR3 is TGTGCCAGCAGCTTAACTAGCGGGAAAATTAATGAGCAGTTCTTC.

Note on this clone: Within the sample, other DNA sequences also encode this same CDR3. As DNA, the CDR3 is TGTGCCAGCAGTTTGACTAGCGGGACATCCTACGAGCAGTACTTC. Translation gives CASSLTSGTSYEQYF. The chain has TRBV27 and TRBJ2-7; TRBD2 aligns across 11 bases. The junction had 2 bases not matched to a gene; V was cut back by 3 bases and J by 1 base. Germline CDR1 and CDR2: MNHEY and SMNVEV (reference sequence). This CDR3 region has 15 residues.

The rearrangement uses TRBV5-6 and TRBJ2-7, with 9 bases aligning to TRBD1. Losses at the gene ends were 2 bases for V and 1 base for J; bases not matched to a gene: 1. The CDR3 is 14 amino acids. The germline V gene has CDR1 SGHDT and CDR2 YYEEEE. CDR3 nucleotide sequence: TGTGCCAGCAGCTTTGGGACAGGGTCCTACGAGCAGTACTTC. It encodes CASSFGTGSYEQYF.

V and J are TRBV18 and TRBJ2-3; D is uncertain. There are 13 residues in the CDR3. The V end lost 2 bases, the J end lost 0 bases, and 3 bases lay between the germline ends. CDR1 is KGHSH, CDR2 LQKENI, per germline. CDR3 nucleotide sequence: TGTGCCAGCTCACCAGGCAGCACAGATACGCAGTATTTT. It is translated as CASSPGSTDTQYF.